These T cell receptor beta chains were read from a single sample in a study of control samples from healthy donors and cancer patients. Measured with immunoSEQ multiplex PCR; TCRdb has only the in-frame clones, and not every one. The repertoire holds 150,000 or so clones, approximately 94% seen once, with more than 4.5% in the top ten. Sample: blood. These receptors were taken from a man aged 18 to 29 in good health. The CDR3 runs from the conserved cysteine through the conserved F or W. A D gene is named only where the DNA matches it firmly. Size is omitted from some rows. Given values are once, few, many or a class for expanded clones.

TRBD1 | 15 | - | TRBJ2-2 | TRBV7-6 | CASSQRTGGTGELFF | TGTGCCAGCAGCCAAAGGACAGGGGGCACCGGGGAGCTGTTTTTT
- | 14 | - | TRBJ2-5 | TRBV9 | CASSVRQGWETQYF | TGTGCCAGCAGCGTTCGGCAGGGTTGGGAGACCCAGTACTTC
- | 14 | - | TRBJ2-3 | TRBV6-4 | CASSELAGTDTQYF | TGTGCCAGCAGTGAACTTGCAGGCACAGATACGCAGTATTTT
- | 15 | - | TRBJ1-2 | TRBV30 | CAWMTLPQGSYGYTF | TGTGCCTGGATGACGCTCCCCCAGGGAAGCTATGGCTACACCTTC
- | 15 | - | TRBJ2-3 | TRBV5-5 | CASSLEGTVTDTQYF | TGTGCCAGCAGCTTGGAGGGGACGGTAACAGATACGCAGTATTTT
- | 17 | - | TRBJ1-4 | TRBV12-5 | CASGLVGTAATNEKLFF | TGTGCTAGTGGTTTGGTGGGGACTGCGGCAACTAATGAAAAACTGTTTTTT
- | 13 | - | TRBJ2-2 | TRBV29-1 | CSVAGENTGELFF | TGCAGCGTTGCTGGGGAAAACACCGGGGAGCTGTTTTTT
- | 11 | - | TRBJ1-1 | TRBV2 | CASSETYEAFF | TGTGCCAGCAGTGAAACCTATGAAGCTTTCTTT
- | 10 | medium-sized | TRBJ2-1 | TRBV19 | CATQSNEQFF | TGTGCCACCCAAAGCAATGAGCAGTTCTTC
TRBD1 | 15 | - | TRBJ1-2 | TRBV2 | CASRLDRARNYGYTF | TGTGCCAGCAGACTCGACAGGGCCCGAAACTATGGCTACACCTTC
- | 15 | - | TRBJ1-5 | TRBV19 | CASSTLDRINQPQHF | TGTGCCAGTAGTACCTTGGACAGAATCAATCAGCCCCAGCATTTT
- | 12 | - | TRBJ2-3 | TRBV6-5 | CASSYRGDTQYF | TGTGCCAGCAGTTACCGGGGGGATACGCAGTATTTT
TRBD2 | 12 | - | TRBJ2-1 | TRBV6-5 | CASGGRGNEQFF | TGTGCCAGCGGCGGGAGGGGCAATGAGCAGTTCTTC
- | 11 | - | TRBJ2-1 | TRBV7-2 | CASSYRDIELF | TGTGCCAGCAGCTACCGGGACATAGAACTCTTC
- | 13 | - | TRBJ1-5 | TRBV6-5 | CASRVNSNQPQHF | TGTGCCAGCAGGGTGAATAGCAATCAGCCCCAGCATTTT
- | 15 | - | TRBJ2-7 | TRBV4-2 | CASSQDWEGAYEQYF | TGTGCCAGCAGCCAAGATTGGGAGGGGGCCTACGAGCAGTACTTC
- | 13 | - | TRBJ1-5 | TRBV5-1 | CASSRGSNQPQHF | TGCGCCAGCAGCCGTGGCTCCAATCAGCCCCAGCATTTT
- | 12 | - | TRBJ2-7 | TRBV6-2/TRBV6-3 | CASSLTGSEQYF | TGTGCCAGCAGTCTTACAGGGAGCGAGCAGTACTTC
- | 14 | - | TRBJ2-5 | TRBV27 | CASRTSRGQETQYF | TGTGCCAGCAGGACATCTAGGGGGCAAGAGACCCAGTACTTC
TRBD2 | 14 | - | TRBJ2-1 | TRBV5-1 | CASSQITSEQKQFF | TGCGCCAGCAGCCAGATTACTAGCGAGCAAAAGCAGTTCTTC
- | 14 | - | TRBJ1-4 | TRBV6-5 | CASSSVVTNEKLFF | TGTGCCAGCAGTTCGGTCGTCACTAATGAAAAACTGTTTTTT
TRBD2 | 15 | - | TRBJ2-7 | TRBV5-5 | CASSPGLGVLYEQYF | TGTGCCAGCAGCCCCGGACTAGGGGTACTCTACGAGCAGTACTTC